This T cell receptor beta chain was obtained from a study of CD8+ T cells in alopecia areata. Study-level information: Patients in the treated group were given tofacitinib by mouth, 5 to 10 mg twice a day. It was 6 to 18 months of tofacitinib, and then there were 6 months off drug. General observations from the study: Many expanded lesional clones stayed in scalp and blood while on tofacitinib. Patients shared TCRs less clearly than mice did, possibly for HLA-related reasons.

V lost 2 bases, J lost 2 bases, and 12 bases lay in between. CDR1 and CDR2 from the germline V gene are MGHRA and YSYEKL. This CDR3 spans 15 amino acids. A remark on this clone: Antigen: not known.

Extraction of RNA preceded its reverse transcription into cDNA, which served as the sequencing template. Clones were read by immunoSEQ multiplex PCR, and TCRdb kept only the in-frame ones, dropping some. The sample carries more than 85,000 clones, roughly 64% recorded once. Treatment described: oral pan-JAK inhibitor, 5-10 mg twice daily. The clonotype was recovered from a human donor with alopecia areata. This rearrangement joins TRBV4-1 to TRBJ1-2; D is uncertain. The sample consisted of CD8+ T cells sorted from blood, taken at week 4, from a patient treated with tofacitinib. DNA for the CDR3: TGCGCCAGCAGCCAAATTATTCTAGGGAACTATGGCTACACCTTC. It specifies CASSQIILGNYGYTF.